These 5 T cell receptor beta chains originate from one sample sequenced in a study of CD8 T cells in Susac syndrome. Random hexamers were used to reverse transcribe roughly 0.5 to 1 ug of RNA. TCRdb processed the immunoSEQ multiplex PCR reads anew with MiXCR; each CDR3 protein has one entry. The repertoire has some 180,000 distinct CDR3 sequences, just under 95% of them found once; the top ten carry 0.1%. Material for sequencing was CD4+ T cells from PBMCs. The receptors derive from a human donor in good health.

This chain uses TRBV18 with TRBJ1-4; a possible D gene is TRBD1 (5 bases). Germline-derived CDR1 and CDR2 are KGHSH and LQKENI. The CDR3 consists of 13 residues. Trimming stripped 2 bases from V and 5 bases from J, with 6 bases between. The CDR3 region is CASSPGDNEKLFF. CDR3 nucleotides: TGTGCCAGCTCACCAGGGGACAATGAAAAACTGTTTTTT.

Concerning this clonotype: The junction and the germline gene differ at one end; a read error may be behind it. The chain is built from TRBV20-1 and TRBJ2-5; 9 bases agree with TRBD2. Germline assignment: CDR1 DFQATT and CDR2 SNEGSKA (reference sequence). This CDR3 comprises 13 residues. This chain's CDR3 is CSARDPGGRALNF. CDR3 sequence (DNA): TGCAGTGCTAGAGATCCCGGCGGGAGGGCCCTAAACTTC.

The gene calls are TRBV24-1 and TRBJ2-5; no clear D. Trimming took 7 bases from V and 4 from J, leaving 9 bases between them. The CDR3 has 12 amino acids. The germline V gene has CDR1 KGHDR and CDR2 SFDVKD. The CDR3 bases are TGTGCCACCAGCCAGTCTGGAGAGACCCAGTACTTC. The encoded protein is CATSQSGETQYF.

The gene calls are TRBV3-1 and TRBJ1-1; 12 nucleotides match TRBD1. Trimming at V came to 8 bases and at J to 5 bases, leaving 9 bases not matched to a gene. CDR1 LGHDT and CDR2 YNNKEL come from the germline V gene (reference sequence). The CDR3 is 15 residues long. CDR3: CASRGQGASITEAFF. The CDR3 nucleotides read TGTGCCAGCCGGGGACAGGGGGCCTCCATTACTGAAGCTTTCTTT.

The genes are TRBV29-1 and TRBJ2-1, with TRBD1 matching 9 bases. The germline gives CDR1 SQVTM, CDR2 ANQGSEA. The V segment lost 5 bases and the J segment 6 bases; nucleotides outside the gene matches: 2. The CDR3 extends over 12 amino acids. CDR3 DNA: TGCAGCGTTCGACAGGGGGGCAATGAGCAGTTCTTC. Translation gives CSVRQGGNEQFF.